The 6 T cell receptor beta chains below come from one sample, sequenced in a study of cytomegalovirus exposure and HLA in healthy donors. PCR involved 60 Vbeta and 13 Jbeta primers. Measured with immunoSEQ multiplex PCR; TCRdb has only the in-frame clones, and not every one. The sample has some 140,000 clones; over 70% are singletons. Sequences were obtained from PBMCs. These receptors were taken from a man aged 18 to 35 in good health and CMV-seronegative.

The V gene is TRBV5-1, the J gene TRBJ1-2; the D is unclear. Trimming shortened V by 7 bases and J by 6 bases, and 19 bases separated the two germline ends. This CDR3 is built from 14 residues. Germline loops: CDR1 SGHRS, CDR2 YFSETQ. Written as DNA, the CDR3 is TGCGCCAGCGGGCCCCCCAATCGGATGGATGGCTACACCTTC. Protein sequence: CASGPPNRMDGYTF.

The V call is TRBV2, the J call TRBJ1-2; D gene uncertain. Deletions cut 3 bases from V and 4 bases from J, with 12 bases between. CDR1 and CDR2 (germline): SNHLY, FYNNEI. The CDR3 is made up of 14 amino acids. The DNA of the CDR3 is TGTGCCAGCAGTGATTTCTGGCAGGCCTATGGCTACACCTTC. Translated, it gives CASSDFWQAYGYTF.

The V gene is TRBV30, the J gene TRBJ1-2; TRBD1 matches 7 bases. Per the germline V gene, CDR1 is GTSNPN and CDR2 is SVGIG (reference sequence). The CDR3 totals 15 residues. V was pared by 0 bases and J by 4 bases, with 8 bases of the junction left unmatched. CDR3 nucleotide sequence: TGTGCCTGGAGTGTACCGTCCCCAGGGGGCTATGGCTACACCTTC. This sequence encodes CAWSVPSPGGYGYTF.

On this clone itself: At one of its ends the junction is not consistent with the germline gene, which may arise from a read error. The V gene is TRBV7-7, the J gene TRBJ2-5; the match to TRBD1 covers 8 bases. The CDR3 has 17 amino acids. In germline, CDR1 is SSHAT, CDR2 FNYEAQ (reference sequence). DNA for the CDR3: TGTGCTAGCAGCTTAGCCCTTCTGCAGGGGGCCGGGGAGACCCAGTACTTC. Its protein is CASSLALLQGAGETQYF.

V gene TRBV4-3 combines with J gene TRBJ2-3; 10 bases map to TRBD2. The germline V gene has CDR1 LGHNA and CDR2 YSLEER. This CDR3 comprises 15 residues. V shed 4 bases, J shed 4 bases, and the junction held 5 bases outside the gene matches. The CDR3 is CASSPRTSGPDTQYF. CDR3 coding DNA: TGCGCCAGCAGCCCCCGGACTAGCGGTCCAGATACGCAGTATTTT.

This sequence joins TRBV18 and TRBJ1-1; D is perhaps TRBD1 (6 bases). The CDR3 totals 13 residues. Germline CDR1 is KGHSH and CDR2 is LQKENI. The V and J ends lost 5 bases and 3 bases respectively, with 10 bases between them. The DNA of the CDR3 is TGTGCCAGCTCAGAGGGGGGGTACACTGAAGCTTTCTTT. Its protein product is CASSEGGYTEAFF. Full variable domain (missing parts from reference TRBV18 and TRBJ1-1): NAGVMQNPRHLVRRRGQEARLRCSPMKGHSHVYWYRQLPEEGLKFMVYLQKENIIDESGMPKERFSAEFPKEGPSILRIQQVVRGDSAAYFCASSEGGYTEAFFGQGTRLTVV.